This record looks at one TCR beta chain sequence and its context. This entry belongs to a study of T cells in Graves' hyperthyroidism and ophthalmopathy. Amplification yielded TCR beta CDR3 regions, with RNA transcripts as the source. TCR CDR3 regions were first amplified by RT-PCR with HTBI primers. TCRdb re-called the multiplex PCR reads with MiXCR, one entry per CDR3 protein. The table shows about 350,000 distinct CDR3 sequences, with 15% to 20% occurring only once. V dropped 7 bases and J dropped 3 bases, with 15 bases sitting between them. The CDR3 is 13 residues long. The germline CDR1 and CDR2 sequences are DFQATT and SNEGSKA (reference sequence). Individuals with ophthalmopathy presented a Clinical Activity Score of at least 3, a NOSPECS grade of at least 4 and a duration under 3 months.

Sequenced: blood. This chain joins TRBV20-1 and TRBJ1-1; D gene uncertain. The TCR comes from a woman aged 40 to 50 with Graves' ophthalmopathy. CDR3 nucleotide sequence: TGCAGTGTTCAAGGGTGGTGGGACACTGAAGCTTTCTTT. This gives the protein CSVQGWWDTEAFF.